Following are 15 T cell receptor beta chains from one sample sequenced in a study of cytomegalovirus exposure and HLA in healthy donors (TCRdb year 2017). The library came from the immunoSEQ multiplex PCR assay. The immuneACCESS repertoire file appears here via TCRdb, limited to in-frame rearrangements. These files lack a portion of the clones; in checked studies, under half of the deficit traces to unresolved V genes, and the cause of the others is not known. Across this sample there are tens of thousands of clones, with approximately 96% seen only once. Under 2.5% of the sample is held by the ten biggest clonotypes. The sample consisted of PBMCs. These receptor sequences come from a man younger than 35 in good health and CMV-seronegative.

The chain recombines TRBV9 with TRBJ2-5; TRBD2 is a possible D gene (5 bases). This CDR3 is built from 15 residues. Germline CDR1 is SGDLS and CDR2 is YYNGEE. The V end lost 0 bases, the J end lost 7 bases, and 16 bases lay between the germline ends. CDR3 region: CASSVAAEAAGTQYF. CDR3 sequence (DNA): TGTGCCAGCAGCGTAGCCGCGGAGGCGGCAGGGACCCAGTACTTC. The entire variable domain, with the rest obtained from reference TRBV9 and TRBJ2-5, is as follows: DSGVTQTPKHLITATGQRVTLRCSPRSGDLSVYWYQQSLDQGLQFLIQYYNGEERAKGNILERFSAQQFPDLHSELNLSSLELGDSALYFCASSVAAEAAGTQYFGPGTRLLVL.

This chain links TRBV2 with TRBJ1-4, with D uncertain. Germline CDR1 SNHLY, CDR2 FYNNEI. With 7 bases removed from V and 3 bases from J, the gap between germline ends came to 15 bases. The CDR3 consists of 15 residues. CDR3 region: CASIPQSGSNEKLFF. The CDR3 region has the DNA TGTGCCAGCATCCCCCAGTCGGGTTCTAATGAAAAACTGTTTTTT.

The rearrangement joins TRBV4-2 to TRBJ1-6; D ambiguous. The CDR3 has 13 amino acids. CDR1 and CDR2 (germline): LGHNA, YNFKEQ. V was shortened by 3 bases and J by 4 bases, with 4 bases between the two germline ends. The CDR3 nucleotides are TGTGCCAGCAGCCAGAGATATAATTCACCCCTCCACTTT. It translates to CASSQRYNSPLHF.

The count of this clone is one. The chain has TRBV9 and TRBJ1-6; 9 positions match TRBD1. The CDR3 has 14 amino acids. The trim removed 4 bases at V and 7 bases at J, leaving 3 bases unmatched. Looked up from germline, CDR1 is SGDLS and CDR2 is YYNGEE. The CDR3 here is CASSRTGENSPLHF. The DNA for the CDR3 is TGTGCCAGCAGCAGGACAGGGGAAAATTCACCCCTCCACTTT.

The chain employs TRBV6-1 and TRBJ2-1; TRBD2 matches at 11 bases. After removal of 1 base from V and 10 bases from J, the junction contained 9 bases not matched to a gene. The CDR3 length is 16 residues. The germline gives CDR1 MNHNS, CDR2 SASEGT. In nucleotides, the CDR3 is TGTGCCAGCAGTGAAGGCTCACTAGCGGGAGTAGGCGAGCAGTTCTTC. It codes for CASSEGSLAGVGEQFF.

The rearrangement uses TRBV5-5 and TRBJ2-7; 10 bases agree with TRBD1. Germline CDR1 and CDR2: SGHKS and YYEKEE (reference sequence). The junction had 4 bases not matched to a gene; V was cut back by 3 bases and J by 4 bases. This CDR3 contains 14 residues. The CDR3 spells CASSWDRGRYEQYF. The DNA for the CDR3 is TGTGCCAGCAGCTGGGACAGGGGCCGGTACGAGCAGTACTTC.

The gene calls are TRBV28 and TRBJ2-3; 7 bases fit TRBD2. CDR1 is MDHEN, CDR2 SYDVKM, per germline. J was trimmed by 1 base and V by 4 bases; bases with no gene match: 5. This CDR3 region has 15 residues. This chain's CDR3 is CASSSVGLRTDTQYF. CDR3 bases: TGTGCCAGCAGTTCAGTGGGACTACGCACAGATACGCAGTATTTT.

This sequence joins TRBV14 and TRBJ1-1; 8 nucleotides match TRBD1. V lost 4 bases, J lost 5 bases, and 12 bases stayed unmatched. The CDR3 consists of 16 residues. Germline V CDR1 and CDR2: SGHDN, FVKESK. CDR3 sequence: CASSPRQGIIWTEAFF. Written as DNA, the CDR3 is TGTGCCAGCAGCCCTCGACAGGGGATCATATGGACTGAAGCTTTCTTT.

For the CDR3, the DNA is TGCGCCAGCAGCCGGGGACAGGGAAATTCTGGAAACACCATATATTTT. Translation gives CASSRGQGNSGNTIYF. The chain has TRBV4-1 and TRBJ1-3; TRBD1 matches at 9 bases. There are 16 residues in the CDR3. The germline gives CDR1 MGHRA, CDR2 YSYEKL. V was pared by 4 bases and J by 1 base, with 5 bases of the junction left unmatched.

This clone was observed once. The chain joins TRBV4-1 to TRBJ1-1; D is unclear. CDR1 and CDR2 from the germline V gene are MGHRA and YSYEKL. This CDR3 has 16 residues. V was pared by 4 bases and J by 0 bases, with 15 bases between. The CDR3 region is CASSLTMGRLNTEAFF. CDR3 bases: TGCGCCAGCAGCCTAACGATGGGCAGGCTGAACACTGAAGCTTTCTTT.

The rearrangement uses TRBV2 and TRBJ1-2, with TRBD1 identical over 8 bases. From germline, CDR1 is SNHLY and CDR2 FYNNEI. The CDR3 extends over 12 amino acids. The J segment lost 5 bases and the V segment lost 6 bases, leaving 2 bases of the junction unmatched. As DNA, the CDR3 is TGTGCCAGCAGCGGGACAGGATATGGCTACACCTTC. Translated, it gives CASSGTGYGYTF.

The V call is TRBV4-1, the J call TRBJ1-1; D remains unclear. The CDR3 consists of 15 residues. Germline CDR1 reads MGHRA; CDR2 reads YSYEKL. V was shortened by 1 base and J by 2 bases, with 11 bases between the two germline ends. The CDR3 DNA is TGCGCCAGCAGCCAAGCCTCCGCGCTAAACACTGAAGCTTTCTTT. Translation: CASSQASALNTEAFF.

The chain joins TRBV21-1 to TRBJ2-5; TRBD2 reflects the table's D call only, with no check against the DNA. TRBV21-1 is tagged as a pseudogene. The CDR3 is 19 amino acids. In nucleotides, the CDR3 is TGTGCCAGCAGCAAAGCTTACCCGGGATCCAGGTCGGGCCTCGAGACCCAGTACTTC. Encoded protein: CASSKAYPGSRSGLETQYF.

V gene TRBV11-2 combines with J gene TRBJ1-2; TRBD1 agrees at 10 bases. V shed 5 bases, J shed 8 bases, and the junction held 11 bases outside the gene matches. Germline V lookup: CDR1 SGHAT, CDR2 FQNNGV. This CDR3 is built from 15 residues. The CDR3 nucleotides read TGTGCCAGCAGCGCCGAAGACAGGGGGCGCGGGGGCTACACCTTC. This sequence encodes CASSAEDRGRGGYTF.

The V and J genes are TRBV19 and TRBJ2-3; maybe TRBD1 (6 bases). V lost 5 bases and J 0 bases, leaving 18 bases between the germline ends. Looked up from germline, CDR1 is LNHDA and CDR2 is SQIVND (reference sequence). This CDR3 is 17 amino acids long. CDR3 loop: CASSPSAYRVSTDTQYF. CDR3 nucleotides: TGTGCCAGTAGTCCCTCTGCCTACAGGGTGAGCACAGATACGCAGTATTTT.